Listed here are 3 T cell receptor beta chains from one sample, sequenced in a study of cytomegalovirus exposure and HLA in healthy donors. The PCR employed 60 Vbeta primers together with 13 Jbeta primers. Here immunoSEQ multiplex PCR was the method, and the copy in TCRdb shows in-frame clones only, minus some. The sample records 150,000 to 160,000 clones, approximately 80% being singletons. Sequencing was done on a sample of PBMCs. All receptors derive from a woman aged 40 to 55 in good health and CMV-seronegative.

The chain links TRBV10-1 to TRBJ2-2, with 11 positions matching TRBD1. The CDR3 runs 16 residues. Per the germline V gene, CDR1 is WNHNN and CDR2 is SYGVQD (reference sequence). With 6 bases clipped from V and 3 bases from J, the junction kept 6 bases outside the gene matches. In DNA form, the CDR3 reads TGCGCCAGCAGCCCTGGACAGGGGGCCTACACCGGGGAGCTGTTTTTT. It encodes CASSPGQGAYTGELFF.

This CDR3 reads CASSQESARGLVHSGANVLTF. The CDR3, as DNA: TGCGCCAGCAGCCAAGAATCGGCGCGGGGGTTGGTCCACTCTGGGGCCAACGTCCTGACTTTC. The V and J genes are TRBV4-1 and TRBJ2-6, with 7 bases identical to TRBD2. J was trimmed by 0 bases and V by 0 bases; bases with no gene match: 14. The CDR3 spans 21 residues. Germline V gene data show CDR1 as MGHRA and CDR2 as YSYEKL.

The V and J genes are TRBV7-6 and TRBJ2-1; 11 nucleotides agree with TRBD2. The V gene end was trimmed by 4 bases and the J gene end by 4 bases; junction bases not matched to a gene: 3. Germline V gives CDR1 SGHVS, CDR2 FNYEAQ. This CDR3 is built from 15 residues. The DNA of the CDR3 is TGTGCCAGCAGCTCCCGGACTAGCGGGTACAATGAGCAGTTCTTC. Its protein product is CASSSRTSGYNEQFF.